This TCR beta chain was recorded in a study of CXCR3-negative and CXCR3-positive naive CD8 T cells (dated by TCRdb to about 2019). Broadly, across the study: In total, approximately 130 million TRB reads were obtained, or roughly 1.5 +/- 0.3 million reads per library. For the TRBV-TRBJ cluster analysis, the naive subsets came from 5 donors, while the memory cells came from 3 donors. Data from about 12 donors, pooled across two independent experiments, went into the diversity and physicochemical repertoire analyses. What the authors observed across the whole study: Within the same donor, TRBV-TRBJ usage looked similar between naive CXCR3-negative and CXCR3-positive cells, but memory cells had distinct patterns. Because CXCR3 expression was partially decreased after cryopreservation, freshly isolated PBMCs were used for most assays. Both naive subsets had comparably high repertoire diversity, while memory CD8+ T cells had much lower repertoire diversity. Because surface CD5, which is linked to self-reactivity in mice, was comparable between the naive subsets, TCR interaction strength was also inferred from the physicochemical properties of TRB CDR3s. Compared with CXCR3-negative naive cells, CXCR3-positive naive cells had TRB CDR3s with higher hydrophobicity (lower Kidera factor 4), lower energy, and higher strength and volume indices.

Sequenced using a NextSeq 550. The Human TCR Profiling Kit (MiLaboratory) was used to make UMI-labeled 5' RACE TRB cDNA libraries. The full amount of extracted RNA was used for cDNA synthesis, and the full amount of resulting cDNA was used for PCR amplification. Libraries were prepared in parallel with an identical number of PCR cycles. The paper's data handling went like this. With a minimum of two reads required per UMI, MIGEC and MiXCR pulled out about 52,000 +/- 9,100 unique UMI-labeled TRB cDNA molecules from each library. Each library averaged about 40,000 +/- 10,000 functional in-frame TRB CDR3 nucleotide clonotypes without stop codons. After downsampling to 5000 UMI-labeled TRB molecules per sample, diversity metrics, including normalized Shannon-Wiener and Chao1, were computed in VDJtools. For the central five CDR3 residues, VDJtools calculated physicochemical properties weighted by clonotype size, namely interaction energy, strength, volume and Kidera factor 4. TCRdb reprocessed the sequencing reads and holds a single record per CDR3 protein sequence, with no DNA. None of the V and J calls come from the authors' own analysis; TCRdb made them. This sample's table lists 120,000 or so distinct CDR3 sequences. 0.5% to 0.75% of the sample is held by the ten biggest clonotypes.

For every CD8+ T cell subset, approximately 300,000 cells were flow-sorted straight into RLT lysis buffer, and each subset was sorted in triplicate. To exclude memory contaminants, naive CD8+ T cells were stringently defined as CD45RO-CCR7+CD27+CD95-. Standard density gradient centrifugation was used to isolate peripheral blood mononuclear cells from buffy coats. Naive CXCR3-negative and CXCR3-positive CD8+ T cells were flow-sorted using a FACSAria III. An RNeasy Mini Kit was used to extract total RNA from the sorted cells. A word on this clonotype: Which antigen it targets is not known.

The germline V gene encodes CDR1 SQVTM and CDR2 ANQGSEA. The CDR3 starts with the cysteine, ends with the phenylalanine, and has 14 residues. DNA was not recorded. The origin of this receptor is a human donor in good health. Some clones in this sample may be carry-over from other donors' samples. The sequencing sample was made of naive CXCR3+ CD8+ T cells from blood. The label giving this sample's cell subset or site can be read as: CD45RO-CCR7+CD27+CD95- naive CD8+ T cells expressing CXCR3 (TNR3+). Recombination joined TRBV29-1 with TRBJ2-5; TCRdb reports TRBD2, a call that lacks DNA to check it against. The CDR3 amino acid sequence is: CSAPPGLAGETQYF.